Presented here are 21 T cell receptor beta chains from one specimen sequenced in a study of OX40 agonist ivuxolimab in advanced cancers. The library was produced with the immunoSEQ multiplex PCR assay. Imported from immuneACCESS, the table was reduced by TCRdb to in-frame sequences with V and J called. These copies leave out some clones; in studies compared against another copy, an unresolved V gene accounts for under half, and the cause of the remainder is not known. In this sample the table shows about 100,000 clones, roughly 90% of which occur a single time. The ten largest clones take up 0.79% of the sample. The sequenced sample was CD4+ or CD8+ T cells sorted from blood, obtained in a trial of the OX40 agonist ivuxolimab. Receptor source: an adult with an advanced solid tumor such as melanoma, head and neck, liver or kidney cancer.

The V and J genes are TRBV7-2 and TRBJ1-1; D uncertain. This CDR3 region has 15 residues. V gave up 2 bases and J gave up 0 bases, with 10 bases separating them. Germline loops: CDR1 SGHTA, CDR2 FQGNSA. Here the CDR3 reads CASSLIARLNTEAFF. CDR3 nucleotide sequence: TGTGCCAGCAGCTTAATCGCCCGACTGAACACTGAAGCTTTCTTT.

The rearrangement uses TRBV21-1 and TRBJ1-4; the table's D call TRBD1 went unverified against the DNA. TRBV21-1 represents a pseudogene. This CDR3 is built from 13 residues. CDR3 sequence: CASSPQGYEKLFF. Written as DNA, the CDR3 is TGTGCCAGCAGTCCTCAGGGTTATGAAAAACTGTTTTTT.

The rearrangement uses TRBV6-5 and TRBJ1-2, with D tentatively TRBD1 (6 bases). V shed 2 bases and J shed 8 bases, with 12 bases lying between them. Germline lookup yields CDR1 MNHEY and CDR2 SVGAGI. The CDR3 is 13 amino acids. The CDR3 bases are TGTGCCAGCAGTTACGGGACAAGTGAGGGCTACACCTTC. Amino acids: CASSYGTSEGYTF.

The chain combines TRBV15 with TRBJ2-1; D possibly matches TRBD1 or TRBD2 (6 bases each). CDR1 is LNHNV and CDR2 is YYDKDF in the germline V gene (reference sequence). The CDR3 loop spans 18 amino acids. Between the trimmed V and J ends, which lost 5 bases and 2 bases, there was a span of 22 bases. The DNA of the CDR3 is TGTGCCACCAGCTCTAAAGCATTCCGGGGGCTGGCCTACAATGAGCAGTTCTTC. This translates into CATSSKAFRGLAYNEQFF.

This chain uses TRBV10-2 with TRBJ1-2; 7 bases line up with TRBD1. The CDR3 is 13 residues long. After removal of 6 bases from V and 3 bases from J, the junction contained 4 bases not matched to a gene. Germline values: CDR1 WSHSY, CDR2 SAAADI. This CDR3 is CASRGGADYGYTF. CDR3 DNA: TGCGCCAGCAGAGGGGGCGCGGACTATGGCTACACCTTC.

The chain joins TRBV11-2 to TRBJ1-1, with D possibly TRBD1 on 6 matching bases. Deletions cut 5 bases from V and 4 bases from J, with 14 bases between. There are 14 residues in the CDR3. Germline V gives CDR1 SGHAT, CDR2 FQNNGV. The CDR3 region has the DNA TGTGCCAGCAGCCGTACAGGGATTCTCACTGAAGCTTTCTTT. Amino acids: CASSRTGILTEAFF.

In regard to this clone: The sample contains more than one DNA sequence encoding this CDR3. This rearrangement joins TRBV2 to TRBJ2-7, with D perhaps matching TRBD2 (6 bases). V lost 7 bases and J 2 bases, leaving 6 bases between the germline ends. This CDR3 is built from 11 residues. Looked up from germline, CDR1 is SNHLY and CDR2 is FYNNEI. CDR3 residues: CASTGAYEQYF. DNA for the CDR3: TGTGCCAGCACGGGGGCCTACGAGCAGTACTTC.

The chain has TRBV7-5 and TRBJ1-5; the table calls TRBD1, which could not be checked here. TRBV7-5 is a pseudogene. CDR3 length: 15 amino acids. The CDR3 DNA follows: TGTGCCAGAAGCCCTCAGGGGGATAGCAATCAGCCCCAGCATTTT. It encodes CARSPQGDSNQPQHF.

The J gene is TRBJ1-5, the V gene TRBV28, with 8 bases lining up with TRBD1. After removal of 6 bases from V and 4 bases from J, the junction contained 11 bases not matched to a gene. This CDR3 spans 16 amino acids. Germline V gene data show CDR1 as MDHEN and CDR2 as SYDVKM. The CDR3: CASRPNTRGLNQPQHF. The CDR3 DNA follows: TGTGCCAGCAGACCGAATACCAGGGGGCTGAATCAGCCCCAGCATTTT.

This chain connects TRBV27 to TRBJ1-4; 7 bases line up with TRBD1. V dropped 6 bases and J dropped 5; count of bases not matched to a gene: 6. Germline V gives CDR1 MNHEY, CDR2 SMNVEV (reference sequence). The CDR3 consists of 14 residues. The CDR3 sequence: CASSSGTANEKLFF. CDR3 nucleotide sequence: TGTGCCAGCAGCTCCGGGACAGCGAATGAAAAACTGTTTTTT.

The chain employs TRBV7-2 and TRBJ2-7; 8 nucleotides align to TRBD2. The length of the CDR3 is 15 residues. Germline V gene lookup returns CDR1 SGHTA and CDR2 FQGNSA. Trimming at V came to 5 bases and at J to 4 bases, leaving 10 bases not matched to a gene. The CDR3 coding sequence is TGTGCCAGCAGCCAACGGGCGGGCGGGGGGTACGAGCAGTACTTC. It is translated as CASSQRAGGGYEQYF.

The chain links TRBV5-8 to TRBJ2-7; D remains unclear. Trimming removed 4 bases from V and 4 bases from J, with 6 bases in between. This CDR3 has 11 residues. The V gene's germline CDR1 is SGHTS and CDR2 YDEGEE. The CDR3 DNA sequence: TGTGCCAGCAGCCCCAGATACGAGCAGTACTTC. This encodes CASSPRYEQYF.

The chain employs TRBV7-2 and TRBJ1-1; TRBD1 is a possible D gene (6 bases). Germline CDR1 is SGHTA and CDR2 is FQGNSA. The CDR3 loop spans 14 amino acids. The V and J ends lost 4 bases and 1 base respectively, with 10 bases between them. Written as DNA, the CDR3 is TGTGCCAGCAGCTGGGGACACCAGAACACTGAAGCTTTCTTT. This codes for CASSWGHQNTEAFF.

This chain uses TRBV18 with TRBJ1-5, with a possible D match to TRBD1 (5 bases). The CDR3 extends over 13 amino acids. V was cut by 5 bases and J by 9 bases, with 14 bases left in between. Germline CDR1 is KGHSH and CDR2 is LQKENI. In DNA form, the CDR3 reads TGTGCCAGCTCAACGGGGCTCGGACTGCCCCAGCATTTT. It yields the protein CASSTGLGLPQHF.

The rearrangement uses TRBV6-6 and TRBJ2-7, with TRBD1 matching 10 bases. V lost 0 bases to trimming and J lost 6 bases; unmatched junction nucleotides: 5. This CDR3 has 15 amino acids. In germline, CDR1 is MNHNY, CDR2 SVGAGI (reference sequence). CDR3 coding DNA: TGTGCCAGCAGTTACTCCGGGACAGGGGCGGTCGAGCAGTACTTC. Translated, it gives CASSYSGTGAVEQYF.

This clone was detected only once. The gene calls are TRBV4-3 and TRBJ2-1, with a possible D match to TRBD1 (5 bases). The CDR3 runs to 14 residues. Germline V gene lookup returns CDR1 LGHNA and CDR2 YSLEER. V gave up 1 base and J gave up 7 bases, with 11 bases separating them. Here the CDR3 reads CASSQGAGLNEQFF. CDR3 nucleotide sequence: TGCGCCAGCAGCCAAGGGGCAGGGTTGAATGAGCAGTTCTTC.

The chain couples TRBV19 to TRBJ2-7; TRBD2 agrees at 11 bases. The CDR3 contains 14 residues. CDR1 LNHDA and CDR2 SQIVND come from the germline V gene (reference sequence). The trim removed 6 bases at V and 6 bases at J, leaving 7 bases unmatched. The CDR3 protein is CASSTSGGPREQYF. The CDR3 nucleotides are TGTGCCAGTAGCACTAGCGGGGGCCCCCGCGAGCAGTACTTC.

CDR3 sequence: CASSQSGTGQETQYF. The CDR3 nucleotides read TGTGCCAGCAGCCAAAGCGGGACAGGCCAAGAGACCCAGTACTTC. The rearrangement uses TRBV7-2 and TRBJ2-5; D possibly corresponds to TRBD1 (8 bases). The CDR3 is 15 residues long. The V gene lost 5 bases and the J gene lost 1 base, with 14 bases spanning the gap. Germline V gene data show CDR1 as SGHTA and CDR2 as FQGNSA.

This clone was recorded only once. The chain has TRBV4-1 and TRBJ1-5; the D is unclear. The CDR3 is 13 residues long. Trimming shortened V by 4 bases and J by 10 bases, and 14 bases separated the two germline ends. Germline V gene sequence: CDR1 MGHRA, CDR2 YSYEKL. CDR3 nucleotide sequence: TGCGCCAGCAGCCCCCGTATAACGGCACCCCAGCATTTT. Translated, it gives CASSPRITAPQHF.

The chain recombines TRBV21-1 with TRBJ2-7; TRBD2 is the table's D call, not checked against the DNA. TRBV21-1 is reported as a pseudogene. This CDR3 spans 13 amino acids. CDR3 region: CASPAHSGGEQYF. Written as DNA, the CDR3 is TGTGCCAGCCCAGCGCACAGCGGGGGCGAGCAGTACTTC.

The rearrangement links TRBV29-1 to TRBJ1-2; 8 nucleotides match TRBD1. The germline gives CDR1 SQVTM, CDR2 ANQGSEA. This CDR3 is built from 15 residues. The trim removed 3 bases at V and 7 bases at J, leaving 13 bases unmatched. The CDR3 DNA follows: TGCAGCGTTGACCCCAACATCAGGGGGCTACTTGGCTACACCTTC. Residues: CSVDPNIRGLLGYTF. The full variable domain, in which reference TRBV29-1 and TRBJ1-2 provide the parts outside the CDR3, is SAVISQKPSRDICQRGTSLTIQCQVDSQVTMMFWYRQQPGQSLTLIATANQGSEATYESGFVIDKFPISRPNLTFSTLTVSNMSPEDSSIYLCSVDPNIRGLLGYTFGSGTRLTVV.